Presented here are 28 T cell receptor beta chains from one specimen sequenced in a study of cytomegalovirus exposure and HLA in healthy donors. The PCR used 60 Vbeta and 13 Jbeta primers. Produced via immunoSEQ multiplex PCR; TCRdb's table is partial and in-frame only. The listing records around 140,000 clones. Material for sequencing was PBMCs. The receptors derive from a woman between 35 and 50 years old in good health and CMV-seronegative.

The chain joins TRBV7-3 to TRBJ2-3; the D gene is possibly TRBD1 (5 bases). CDR1 SGHTA and CDR2 FQGTGA come from the germline V gene. Trimming removed 5 bases from V and 2 bases from J, with 17 bases in between. The CDR3 length is 16 residues. The CDR3: CASSLKGDGYTDTQYF. The CDR3 nucleotides are TGTGCCAGCAGCCTCAAAGGGGATGGGTACACAGATACGCAGTATTTT.

This chain uses TRBV6-1 with TRBJ1-5, with TRBD1 matching over 7 bases. The germline gives CDR1 MNHNS, CDR2 SASEGT. V was pared by 4 bases and J by 0 bases, with 6 bases of the junction left unmatched. CDR3 size: 16 residues. CDR3: CASSAQGGISNQPQHF. The CDR3, as DNA: TGTGCCAGCAGTGCTCAGGGGGGTATTAGCAATCAGCCCCAGCATTTT.

The CDR3 here is CASSYSAERGETQYF. CDR3 in DNA: TGTGCCAGCAGTTACTCAGCCGAGAGGGGGGAGACCCAGTACTTC. The chain combines TRBV6-5 with TRBJ2-5, with a tentative D call TRBD1 (6 bases). CDR1 is MNHEY, CDR2 SVGAGI, per germline. CDR3 length: 15 residues. V shed 0 bases and J shed 5 bases, with 13 bases lying between them.

The chain joins TRBV11-2 to TRBJ2-5, with D perhaps TRBD2 (7 bases). Germline V gene data show CDR1 as SGHAT and CDR2 as FQNNGV. The CDR3 length is 14 residues. Trimming cost V 8 bases and J 4 bases, with 17 bases left between them. The chain's CDR3 is CASLRGGAAETQYF. The CDR3 DNA reads TGTGCCAGCCTTCGTGGGGGGGCCGCAGAGACCCAGTACTTC.

This sequence joins TRBV6-6 and TRBJ1-1, with TRBD1 matching over 7 bases. The trim removed 0 bases at V and 4 bases at J, leaving 8 bases unmatched. CDR3 length: 16 amino acids. The germline V gene has CDR1 MNHNY and CDR2 SVGAGI (reference sequence). The DNA of the CDR3 is TGTGCCAGCAGTTACTCTTTGACAGGGTGGGCCACTGAAGCTTTCTTT. Protein sequence: CASSYSLTGWATEAFF.

The rearrangement links TRBV2 to TRBJ2-3; D is unclear. This CDR3 is built from 12 residues. Germline CDR1 SNHLY, CDR2 FYNNEI. Trimming pared 6 bases from V and 5 bases from J, leaving 9 bases between. The CDR3 reads CASSALVDTQYF. The CDR3, as DNA: TGTGCCAGCAGCGCCTTAGTAGATACGCAGTATTTT.

J is TRBJ2-5 and V is TRBV10-1; TRBD1 aligns across 10 bases. V dropped 8 bases and J dropped 5; count of bases not matched to a gene: 8. Per the germline V gene, CDR1 is WNHNN and CDR2 is SYGVQD (reference sequence). CDR3 length: 14 amino acids. CDR3 in amino acids: CASGGTGEHETQYF. CDR3 bases: TGCGCCAGCGGGGGGACAGGGGAGCATGAGACCCAGTACTTC.

This rearrangement joins TRBV7-3 to TRBJ2-5, with TRBD2 as a possible D gene (7 bases). The CDR3 has 15 residues. Germline CDR1 reads SGHTA; CDR2 reads FQGTGA. V lost 5 bases to trimming and J lost 5 bases, with 18 bases between them. CDR3 amino acids: CASSTGGARVETQYF. The CDR3 DNA reads TGTGCCAGCAGCACTGGGGGGGCACGGGTTGAGACCCAGTACTTC. Full variable domain (outside the CDR3, taken from reference TRBV7-3 and TRBJ2-5): GAGVSQTPSNKVTEKGKYVELRCDPISGHTALYWYRQSLGQGPEFLIYFQGTGAADDSGLPNDRFFAVRPEGSVSTLKIQRTERGDSAVYLCASSTGGARVETQYFGPGTRLLVL.

The chain links TRBV28 to TRBJ1-4; D gene ambiguous. Germline V gives CDR1 MDHEN, CDR2 SYDVKM. Trimming took off 10 bases at V and 7 bases at J, with 19 bases between the two ends. The CDR3 loop spans 14 amino acids. The DNA for the CDR3 is TGTGCCATCCTACGTGGAGTCGAGGGTGAAAAACTGTTTTTT. It is translated as CAILRGVEGEKLFF.

The rearrangement uses TRBV5-1 and TRBJ1-1; 8 bases line up with TRBD1. This CDR3 region has 15 residues. Germline V CDR1 and CDR2: SGHRS, YFSETQ. After removal of 4 bases from V and 1 base from J, the junction contained 6 bases not matched to a gene. The CDR3 loop is CASSITGTGNTEAFF. The CDR3 DNA reads TGCGCCAGCAGCATTACCGGGACAGGGAACACTGAAGCTTTCTTT.

The chain combines TRBV7-2 with TRBJ1-5, with 8 bases that match TRBD1. Germline loops: CDR1 SGHTA, CDR2 FQGNSA. V lost 5 bases, J lost 6 bases, and 6 bases stayed unmatched. The CDR3 totals 14 residues. The CDR3: CASSLDRVGQPQHF. Written as DNA, the CDR3 is TGTGCCAGCAGCCTGGACAGGGTGGGTCAGCCCCAGCATTTT. The full variable domain, its missing parts supplied by reference TRBV7-2 and TRBJ1-5, is GAGVSQSPSNKVTEKGKDVELRCDPISGHTALYWYRQSLGQGLEFLIYFQGNSAPDKSGLPSDRFSAERTGGSVSTLTIQRTQQEDSAVYLCASSLDRVGQPQHFGDGTRLSIL.

The chain has TRBV28 and TRBJ1-4; possibly TRBD1 for D (6 bases). Deletions cut 7 bases from V and 0 bases from J, with 9 bases between. CDR1 and CDR2 from the germline V gene are MDHEN and SYDVKM. This CDR3 has 14 residues. CDR3 sequence (DNA): TGTGCCAGCACCGCAGGGGCAACTAATGAAAAACTGTTTTTT. It translates to CASTAGATNEKLFF.

J is TRBJ2-1 and V is TRBV7-3; 7 positions match TRBD2. V shed 5 bases, J shed 2 bases, and the junction held 9 bases outside the gene matches. CDR1 and CDR2 (germline): SGHTA, FQGTGA. The CDR3 sequence is 16 residues long. The CDR3 region is CASSTRAGTTYNEQFF. DNA of the CDR3: TGTGCCAGCAGCACCCGAGCGGGGACGACCTACAATGAGCAGTTCTTC.

The chain has TRBV5-1 and TRBJ2-2; TRBD2 matches at 7 bases. V shed 3 bases and J 3 bases; nucleotides not matched to a gene: 11. Looked up from germline, CDR1 is SGHRS and CDR2 is YFSETQ. There are 17 residues in the CDR3. CDR3 amino acids: CASSSYSAGRDTGELFF. The CDR3 DNA is TGCGCCAGCAGCTCTTACAGCGCTGGGAGGGACACCGGGGAGCTGTTTTTT.

CDR3 DNA sequence: TGTGCCAGCTCCGCCCGGGACAGGGATATTGGCTACACCTTC. Amino acid sequence: CASSARDRDIGYTF. The chain is built from TRBV18 and TRBJ1-2, with 9 nucleotides matching TRBD1. There are 14 residues in the CDR3. Trimming cost V 6 bases and J 7 bases; bases outside gene matches: 9. Germline loops: CDR1 KGHSH, CDR2 LQKENI.

The chain links TRBV28 to TRBJ2-2; D unresolved. Germline lookup yields CDR1 MDHEN and CDR2 SYDVKM. The CDR3 covers 12 residues. Between the trimmed V and J ends, which lost 6 bases and 7 bases, there was a span of 9 bases. The CDR3 coding sequence is TGTGCCAGCAGGCTTGAGCTCGGGGAGCTGTTTTTT. It is translated as CASRLELGELFF. Combining the CDR3 with reference TRBV28 and TRBJ2-2 gives the whole variable domain DVKVTQSSRYLVKRTGEKVFLECVQDMDHENMFWYRQDPGLGLRLIYFSYDVKMKEKGDIPEGYSVSREKKERFSLILESASTNQTSMYLCASRLELGELFFGEGSRLTVL.

The chain joins TRBV27 to TRBJ1-2; 8 nucleotides align to TRBD1. The CDR3 consists of 15 residues. Germline CDR1 and CDR2: MNHEY and SMNVEV (reference sequence). Trimming cost V 3 bases and J 8 bases; bases outside gene matches: 11. The CDR3, as DNA: TGTGCCAGCAGTTTTTCGGACAGGGTCATATACGGCTACACCTTC. Amino acid sequence: CASSFSDRVIYGYTF.

The chain links TRBV6-5 to TRBJ2-6, with D uncertain. The V end lost 5 bases, the J end lost 0 bases, and 8 bases lay between the germline ends. The CDR3 has 15 residues. Germline CDR1 and CDR2: MNHEY and SVGAGI. The CDR3 DNA sequence: TGTGCCAGCAGTCTACAGCCCTCTGGGGCCAACGTCCTGACTTTC. It translates to CASSLQPSGANVLTF.

This chain uses TRBV7-3 with TRBJ2-3; D might be TRBD2 (5 bases). Trimming took 5 bases from V and 6 from J, leaving 12 bases between them. The CDR3 extends over 13 amino acids. Germline V CDR1 and CDR2: SGHTA, FQGTGA. This CDR3 reads CASSVGLHDTQYF. CDR3 in DNA: TGTGCCAGCAGCGTCGGACTCCACGATACGCAGTATTTT.

The chain recombines TRBV9 with TRBJ1-1; D is perhaps TRBD1 (5 bases). Germline V gives CDR1 SGDLS, CDR2 YYNGEE. With 3 bases removed from V and 2 bases from J, the gap between germline ends came to 14 bases. The CDR3 has 15 amino acids. The CDR3 DNA reads TGTGCCAGCAGCGGGGATATAGGGGCAAACACTGAAGCTTTCTTT. Translation: CASSGDIGANTEAFF.

The chain is built from TRBV5-8 and TRBJ1-4; D unresolved. The germline CDR1 and CDR2 sequences are SGHTS and YDEGEE. Trimming removed 0 bases from V and 7 bases from J, with 10 bases in between. The CDR3 runs to 14 residues. CDR3: CASSLGWSGEKLFF. In nucleotides, the CDR3 is TGTGCCAGCAGCTTGGGGTGGTCGGGTGAAAAACTGTTTTTT.

The rearrangement links TRBV7-2 to TRBJ1-2, with TRBD1 as a possible D gene (6 bases). Deletions cut 1 base from V and 6 bases from J, with 15 bases between. The CDR3 sequence is 15 residues long. The germline V gene encodes CDR1 SGHTA and CDR2 FQGNSA. CDR3 protein: CASSLVAGAGHGYTF. CDR3 nucleotide sequence: TGTGCCAGCAGCTTAGTGGCGGGGGCCGGGCATGGCTACACCTTC.

CDR3 DNA: TGTGCCAGCAGCTTAGGACACGTGGGAAATCAGCCCCAGCATTTT. Its protein product is CASSLGHVGNQPQHF. The chain has TRBV5-6 and TRBJ1-5; TRBD1 is a possible D gene (5 bases). The CDR3 has 15 amino acids. Trimming cost V 2 bases and J 4 bases, with 13 bases left between them. Germline V gene sequence: CDR1 SGHDT, CDR2 YYEEEE.

The chain links TRBV4-3 to TRBJ1-5; D unresolved. The CDR3 covers 12 residues. Trimming cost V 0 bases and J 9 bases, with 6 bases left between them. CDR1 LGHNA and CDR2 YSLEER come from the germline V gene. The CDR3 loop is CASSQERGPQHF. The CDR3 DNA is TGCGCCAGCAGCCAAGAACGGGGGCCCCAGCATTTT.

The chain has TRBV7-2 and TRBJ1-3; 8 bases match TRBD1. The CDR3 runs to 16 residues. The V gene end was trimmed by 5 bases and the J gene end by 1 base; junction bases not matched to a gene: 7. The germline V gene encodes CDR1 SGHTA and CDR2 FQGNSA. CDR3 residues: CASSPRTGYSGNTIYF. The CDR3 DNA reads TGTGCCAGCAGCCCACGGACAGGGTATTCTGGAAACACCATATATTTT.

The chain employs TRBV28 and TRBJ2-1; tentative D call: TRBD1 (6 bases). CDR1 and CDR2 from the germline V gene are MDHEN and SYDVKM. V shed 6 bases and J shed 11 bases, with 11 bases lying between them. This CDR3 is built from 11 residues. The DNA of the CDR3 is TGTGCCAGCAGCCGTGACAGGAAGCAGTTCTTC. It translates to CASSRDRKQFF.

About this clone: This sample also contains other DNA sequences that code for the same CDR3. The V call is TRBV6-1, the J call TRBJ1-5, with D uncertain. Per the germline V gene, CDR1 is MNHNS and CDR2 is SASEGT. This CDR3 comprises 14 residues. V was trimmed by 6 bases and J by 0 bases, leaving 9 bases between them. The CDR3 nucleotides read TGTGCCAGCAGGGCGGATTATAGCAATCAGCCCCAGCATTTT. As protein: CASRADYSNQPQHF.

CDR3 protein: CASSLGGSTYQPQHF. In DNA, the CDR3 is TGTGCCAGCAGCTTAGGAGGTTCCACCTATCAGCCCCAGCATTTT. V and J are TRBV11-2 and TRBJ1-5; no firm D call. CDR1 SGHAT and CDR2 FQNNGV come from the germline V gene. The CDR3 spans 15 residues. Trimming left V 1 base short and J 5 bases short, with 12 bases between.